These T cell receptor beta chains were read from a single sample in a study of post-analysis software for immune sequencing data. TCRdb recomputed calls from the PCR reads with MiXCR, one row per CDR3 protein. The sample yields roughly 870,000 distinct CDR3 sequences, around 50% seen once. Source material: blood. These receptors all stem from a girl aged 5-17 years with multiple sclerosis. Both conserved end residues are part of each CDR3. The order of the fields is CDR3 length, D gene, V gene, J gene, clone size, CDR3 DNA, CDR3 protein. The D gene is left open where the match is weak. Expanded clones get a size class; other rows say once, few or many, or leave the size out.

17	-	TRBV20-1	TRBJ2-7	few	TGCAGTGCTAGAGCATGGGGTGAACAGCAGTACTCCTACGAGCAGTACTTC	CSARAWGEQQYSYEQYF
13	-	TRBV18	TRBJ2-7	-	TGTGCCAGCTCACCACGGCCGGCTTACGAGCAGTACTTC	CASSPRPAYEQYF
16	-	TRBV10-3	TRBJ2-6	few	TGTGCCATCAGTGAGTTTTGGGCCTCTGGGGCCAACGTCCTGACTTTC	CAISEFWASGANVLTF
13	-	TRBV20-1	TRBJ1-4	-	TGCAGTGCTTCAATACCGGGGGGAGGAAAACTGTTTTTT	CSASIPGGGKLFF
14	-	TRBV20-1	TRBJ1-6	-	TGCAGTGCTAGAGAGGGGAATCTGAATTCACCCCTCCACTTT	CSAREGNLNSPLHF
15	TRBD1	TRBV7-3	TRBJ1-2	-	TGTGCCAGCAGCTCGACAGGGGGGAATTTCAGAGCGTCCACCTTC	CASSSTGGNFRASTF
17	TRBD2	TRBV3-1	TRBJ2-7	few	TGTGCCAGCAGCCGTGGACTAGCGGGAGCGGGCGCCTACGAGCAGTACTTC	CASSRGLAGAGAYEQYF
13	TRBD1	TRBV7-7	TRBJ2-5	once	TGTGCCAGCAGCCGGAAAGAGGGGGCGACCCAGTACTTC	CASSRKEGATQYF
14	TRBD1	TRBV7-3	TRBJ2-7	few	TGTGCCAGCAGCATTACAGGGGGCTCCTACGAGCAGTACTTC	CASSITGGSYEQYF
15	-	TRBV5-1	TRBJ2-6	-	TGCGCCAGCAGCTTATACAGTTCTGGGACCAACGTCCGGACTTTC	CASSLYSSGTNVRTF
16	-	TRBV15	TRBJ2-3	once	TGTGCCACCAGCAGAGGGGCGGGGACTAGCACAGATACGCAGTATTTT	CATSRGAGTSTDTQYF
13	-	TRBV20-1	TRBJ2-7	few	TGCAGTGCTTGGAACACCGTCCGGGGCGAGCAGTACTTC	CSAWNTVRGEQYF
16	TRBD2	TRBV20-1	TRBJ2-1	-	TGCAGTGCGACAGCCGGTGGACTAGCGGGCTACAATGAGCAGTTCTTC	CSATAGGLAGYNEQFF
14	-	TRBV5-1	TRBJ2-7	-	TGCGCCAGCAGCTTAGTACAGGAGGTTGGGGAGCAGTACTTC	CASSLVQEVGEQYF
14	TRBD1	TRBV6-5	TRBJ1-4	-	TGTGCCAGCAGCTCCGGACAGGGCCATGAAAAACTGTTTTTT	CASSSGQGHEKLFF
15	TRBD2	TRBV20-1	TRBJ2-1	many	TGCAGTGCCGGCCAGGGACTAGCCCAAAGTAGTGAGCAGTTCTTC	CSAGQGLAQSSEQFF
15	TRBD1	TRBV12-3/TRBV12-4	TRBJ2-7	-	TGTGCCAGCAGTTTAGATGGACAGGTTGCGTACGAGCAGTACTTC	CASSLDGQVAYEQYF
12	-	TRBV10-3	TRBJ2-5	-	TGTGCCATCAGTGAGACCGAAGAGACCCAGTACTTC	CAISETEETQYF
13	-	TRBV18	TRBJ2-5	-	TGTGCCAGCTCTCCGGACTGGGGGGAGACCCAATACTTC	CASSPDWGETQYF
18	TRBD1	TRBV7-8	TRBJ1-1	-	TGTGCCAGCAGCAGTTCCGACAGGGGCAGCCCATCGGACACTGAAGCTTTCTTT	CASSSSDRGSPSDTEAFF
16	-	TRBV6-1	TRBJ1-5	once	TGTGCCAGCAGTGAAGTTCCAGGGGATAGCAATCAGCCCCAGCATTTT	CASSEVPGDSNQPQHF
16	-	TRBV27	TRBJ2-3	few	TGTGCCAGCAGTCCCCTGGCAGGCAGAAGCACAGATACGCAGTATTTT	CASSPLAGRSTDTQYF
16	TRBD1	TRBV20-1	TRBJ1-5	-	TGCAGTGCTAGGAGGGACAGGGGGCATCTAGATCAGCCCCAGCATTTT	CSARRDRGHLDQPQHF
13	-	TRBV7-9	TRBJ1-1	few	TGTGCCAGCAGCTTAGAGATGAACACTGAAGCTTTCTTT	CASSLEMNTEAFF
18	TRBD2	TRBV6-2/TRBV6-3	TRBJ2-7	-	TGTGCCAGCAGTTACTCTCCAGGCCAGACTAGCGTTGTCTACGAGCAGTACTTC	CASSYSPGQTSVVYEQYF
16	-	TRBV30	TRBJ1-1	-	TGTGCCTGGGGTGCCCTGTGGGGTGTTCGGGACACTGAAGCTTTCTTT	CAWGALWGVRDTEAFF
13	-	TRBV12-3/TRBV12-4	TRBJ1-2	-	TGTGCCAGCAGTTTATTGGGGCTCTATGGCTACACCTTC	CASSLLGLYGYTF
15	-	TRBV29-1	TRBJ2-4	-	TGCAGCGGGAGACCGACAGGGACGGGGAGGAACATTCAGTACTTC	CSGRPTGTGRNIQYF
19	-	TRBV5-6	TRBJ2-6	-	TGTGCCAGCAGCTTGGTACGGGTTTGGGCTCGCTCTGGGGCCAACGTCCTGACTTTC	CASSLVRVWARSGANVLTF
14	TRBD1	TRBV15	TRBJ2-5	-	TGTGCCACCAGCTCCCGGACAGGGGACGAGACCCAGTACTTC	CATSSRTGDETQYF
17	TRBD2	TRBV27	TRBJ2-3	-	TGTGCCAGCAGTTTTTTGACTAGCGGGACAATCACAGATACGCAGTATTTT	CASSFLTSGTITDTQYF
13	-	TRBV6-5	TRBJ1-2	-	TGTGCCAGCCGTATCACAGGGAGAAATGGCTACACCTTC	CASRITGRNGYTF
12	TRBD2	TRBV2	TRBJ2-1	-	TGTGCCAGGAACCAACCGGGACTAGGAGCGTTCTTC	CARNQPGLGAFF
19	TRBD2	TRBV24-1	TRBJ2-1	-	TGTGCCACCGGTAAGGGACTAGCGGGCGGCCGGAGCTCCTACAATGAGCAGTTCTTC	CATGKGLAGGRSSYNEQFF
14	-	TRBV5-1	TRBJ2-7	many	TGCGCCAGCAGCTTGGGGGCCCTCTCCTACGAGCAGTACTTC	CASSLGALSYEQYF
17	TRBD1	TRBV6-1	TRBJ1-1	-	TGTGCCAGCAGCCCCCGGGACAGCTTCGGAATGAACACTGAAGCTTTCTTT	CASSPRDSFGMNTEAFF
13	-	TRBV5-1	TRBJ1-2	-	TGCGCCAGCAGCTCTGGAGGGGCCGGCGGCTACACCTTC	CASSSGGAGGYTF
13	-	TRBV3-1	TRBJ2-7	-	TGTGCCAGCAGCCAAGAGAGGTATATGGGGCAGTACTTC	CASSQERYMGQYF
15	-	TRBV12-3/TRBV12-4	TRBJ1-2	few	TGTGCCAACAGTTTATCGGGGGCGGCCTTCAAGGGCTACACCTTC	CANSLSGAAFKGYTF